This TCR beta chain was retrieved from a study of identical twins. Study-level points and caveats: There is a chance that invariant MAIT and iNKT cells partially muddied zero-insertion analyses.

Germline lookup yields CDR1 DFQATT and CDR2 SNEGSKA (reference sequence). Deletions cut 2 bases from V and 1 base from J, with 9 bases between. The CDR3 has 14 amino acids. TCRdb reprocessed the 5' RACE reads with MiXCR, giving one entry per CDR3 protein. In the table there are hundreds of thousands of distinct CDR3 sequences, over 9% of which are singletons. This clonotype was recorded at least ten times. Its antigen is still unknown. This sample was also put to use in a study of yellow fever vaccine responses in identical twins.

This chain joins TRBV20-1 and TRBJ1-5, with D unclear. This clonotype was obtained from a woman under 30 in good health. The sample consisted of PBMCs. The CDR3, as DNA: TGCAGTGCTAGACATCAGAACAGCAATCAGCCCCAGCATTTT. This codes for CSARHQNSNQPQHF.